This T cell receptor beta chain is drawn from a study of shared clonotypes between healthy human individuals. Points from the study as a whole: Naive subsets typically showed greater estimated richness than memory subsets. For sorted subsets, rarefaction showed incomplete sequencing despite large depth. Between several donors, naive CD4 clonotypes were shared at a level of about 5%.

The method was immunoSEQ multiplex PCR; TCRdb's version includes in-frame clones alone and lacks a portion of them. The data contain roughly 2.2 million clones, approximately 95% of them singletons. The CDR3 loop spans 13 amino acids. Trimming removed 0 bases at V and 7 bases at J, with 13 bases between. Germline V gene data show CDR1 as SQVTM and CDR2 as ANQGSEA. Of note for this clone: Its antigen remains unidentified.

A CD45RA-negative memory subset and a CD45RA+ naive subset were separated from the CD4+ cells. The genes are TRBV29-1 and TRBJ2-7; the D gene is possibly TRBD2 (5 bases). The material sequenced was naive CD4+ T cells from PBMCs. Subset: CD45RA+ positively selected. This TCR derives from a man aged 18-30 years in good health. Some clones in this sample may be carry-over from other donors' samples. CDR3 in DNA: TGCAGCGTTGAAGATCAAGAGGGTCGGGAGCAGTACTTC. The encoded protein is CSVEDQEGREQYF.